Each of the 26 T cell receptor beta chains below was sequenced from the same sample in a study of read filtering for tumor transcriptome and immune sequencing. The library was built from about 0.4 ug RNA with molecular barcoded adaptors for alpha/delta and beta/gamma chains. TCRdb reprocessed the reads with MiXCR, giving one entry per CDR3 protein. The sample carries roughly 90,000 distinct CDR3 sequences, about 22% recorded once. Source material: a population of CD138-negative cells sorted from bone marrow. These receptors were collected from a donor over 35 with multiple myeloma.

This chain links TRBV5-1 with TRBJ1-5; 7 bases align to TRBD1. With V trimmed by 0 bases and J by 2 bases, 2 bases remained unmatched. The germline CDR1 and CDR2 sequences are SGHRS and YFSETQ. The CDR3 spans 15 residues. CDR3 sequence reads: CASSLGGTGNQPQHF. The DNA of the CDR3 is TGCGCCAGCAGCTTGGGAGGGACAGGCAATCAGCCCCAGCATTTT.

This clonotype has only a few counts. As DNA, the CDR3 is TGTGCCAGCAGTAAGTCCTCTGGGGCCAACGTCCTGACTTTC. Translated, it gives CASSKSSGANVLTF. The chain recombines TRBV7-8 with TRBJ2-6; D not certain. Germline assignment: CDR1 SGHVS and CDR2 FQNEAQ. This CDR3 spans 14 amino acids. V was shortened by 6 bases and J by 0 bases, with 6 bases between the two germline ends.

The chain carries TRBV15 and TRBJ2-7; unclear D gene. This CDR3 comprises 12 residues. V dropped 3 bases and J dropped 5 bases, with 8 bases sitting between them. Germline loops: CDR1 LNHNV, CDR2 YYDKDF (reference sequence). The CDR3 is CATSRGRNEQYF. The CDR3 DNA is TGTGCCACCAGCAGGGGTAGGAACGAGCAGTACTTC.

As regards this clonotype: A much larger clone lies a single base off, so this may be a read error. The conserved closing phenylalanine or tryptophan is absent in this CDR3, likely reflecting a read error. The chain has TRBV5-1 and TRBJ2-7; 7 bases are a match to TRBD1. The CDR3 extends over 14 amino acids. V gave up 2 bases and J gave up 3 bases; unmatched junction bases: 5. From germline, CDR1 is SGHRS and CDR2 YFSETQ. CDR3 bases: TGCGCCAGCAGCTTACAGGGGTCGATCTACGAGCAGTACTCC. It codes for CASSLQGSIYEQYS.

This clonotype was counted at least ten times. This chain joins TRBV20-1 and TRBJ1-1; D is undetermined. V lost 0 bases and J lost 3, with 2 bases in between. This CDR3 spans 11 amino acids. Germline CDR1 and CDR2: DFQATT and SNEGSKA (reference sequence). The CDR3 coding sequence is TGCAGTGCTAGAGAGGACACTGAAGCTTTCTTT. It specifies CSAREDTEAFF.

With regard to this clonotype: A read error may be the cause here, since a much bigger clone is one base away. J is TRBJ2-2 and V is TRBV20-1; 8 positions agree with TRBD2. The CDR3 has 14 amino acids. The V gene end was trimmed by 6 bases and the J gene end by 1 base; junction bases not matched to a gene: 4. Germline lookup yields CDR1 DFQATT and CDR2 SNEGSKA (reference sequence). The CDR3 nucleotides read TGCAGTGCAGATCGGGGGGGGAACACCGGGGAGCTGTTTTTT. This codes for CSADRGGNTGELFF.

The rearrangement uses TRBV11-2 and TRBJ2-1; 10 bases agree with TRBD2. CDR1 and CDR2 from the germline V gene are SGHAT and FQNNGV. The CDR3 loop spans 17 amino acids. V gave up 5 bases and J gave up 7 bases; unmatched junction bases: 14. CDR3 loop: CASSPQGAAGGRNEQFF. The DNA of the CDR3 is TGTGCCAGCAGCCCTCAAGGGGCAGCGGGGGGGCGAAATGAGCAGTTCTTC. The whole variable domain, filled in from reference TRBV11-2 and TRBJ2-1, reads EAGVAQSPRYKIIEKRQSVAFWCNPISGHATLYWYQQILGQGPKLLIQFQNNGVVDDSQLPKDRFSAERLKGVDSTLKIQPAKLEDSAVYLCASSPQGAAGGRNEQFFGPGTRLTVL.

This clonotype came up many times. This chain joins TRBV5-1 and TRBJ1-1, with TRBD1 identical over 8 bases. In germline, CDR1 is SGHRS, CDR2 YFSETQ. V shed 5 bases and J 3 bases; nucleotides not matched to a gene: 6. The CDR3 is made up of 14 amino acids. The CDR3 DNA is TGCGCCAGCAGTCAGCCGGGACAGGACACTGAAGCTTTCTTT. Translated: CASSQPGQDTEAFF.

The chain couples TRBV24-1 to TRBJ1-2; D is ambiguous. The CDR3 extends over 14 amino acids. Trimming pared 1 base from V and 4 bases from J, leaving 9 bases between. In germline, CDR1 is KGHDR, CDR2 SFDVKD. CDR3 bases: TGTGCCACCAGTGATTTATTCCAGAGCTATGGCTACACCTTC. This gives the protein CATSDLFQSYGYTF.

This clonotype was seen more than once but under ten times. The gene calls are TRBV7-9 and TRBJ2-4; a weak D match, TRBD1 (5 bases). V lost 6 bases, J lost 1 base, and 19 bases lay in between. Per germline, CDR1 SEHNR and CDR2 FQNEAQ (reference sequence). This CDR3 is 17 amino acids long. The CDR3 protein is CASSSLLGQDAKNIQYF. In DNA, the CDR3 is TGTGCCAGCAGTTCACTCCTTGGACAAGATGCCAAAAACATTCAGTACTTC.

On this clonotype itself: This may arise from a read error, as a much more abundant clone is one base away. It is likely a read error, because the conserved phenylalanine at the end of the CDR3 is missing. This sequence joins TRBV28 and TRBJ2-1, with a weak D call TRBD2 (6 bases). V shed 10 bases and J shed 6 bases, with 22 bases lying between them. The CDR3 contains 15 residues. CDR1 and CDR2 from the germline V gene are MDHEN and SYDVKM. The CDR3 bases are TGTGCCACCGATACTATCCGGGGGAAGCTCAATGAGCAGTTCTAC. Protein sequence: CATDTIRGKLNEQFY.

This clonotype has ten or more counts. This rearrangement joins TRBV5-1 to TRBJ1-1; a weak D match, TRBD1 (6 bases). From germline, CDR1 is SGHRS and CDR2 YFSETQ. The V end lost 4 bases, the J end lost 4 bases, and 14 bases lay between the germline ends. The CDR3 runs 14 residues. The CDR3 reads CASSVGQIGTEAFF. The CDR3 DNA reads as TGCGCCAGCAGCGTCGGACAGATTGGCACTGAAGCTTTCTTT.

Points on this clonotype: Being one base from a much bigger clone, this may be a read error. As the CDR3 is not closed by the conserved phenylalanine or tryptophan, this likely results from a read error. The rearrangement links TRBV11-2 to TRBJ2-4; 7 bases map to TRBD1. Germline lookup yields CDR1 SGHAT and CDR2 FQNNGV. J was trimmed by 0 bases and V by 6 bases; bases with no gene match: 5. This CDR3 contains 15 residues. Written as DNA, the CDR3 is TGTGCCAGCAGAAGCCACAGGGGAGCCAAAAACATTCAGTACCTC. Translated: CASRSHRGAKNIQYL.

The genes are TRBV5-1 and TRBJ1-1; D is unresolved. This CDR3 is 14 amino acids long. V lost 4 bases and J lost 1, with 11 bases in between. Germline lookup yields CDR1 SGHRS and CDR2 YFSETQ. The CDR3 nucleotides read TGCGCCAGCAGCAACCCCTCGGGGAACACTGAAGCTTTCTTT. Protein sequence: CASSNPSGNTEAFF.

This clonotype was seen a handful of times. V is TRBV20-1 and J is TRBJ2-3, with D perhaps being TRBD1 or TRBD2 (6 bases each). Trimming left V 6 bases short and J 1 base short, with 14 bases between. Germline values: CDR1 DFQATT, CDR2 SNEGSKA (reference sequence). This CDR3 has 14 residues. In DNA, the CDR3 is TGCAGTGCCGGGGGCCCGCGGGGCACAGATACGCAGTATTTT. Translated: CSAGGPRGTDTQYF.

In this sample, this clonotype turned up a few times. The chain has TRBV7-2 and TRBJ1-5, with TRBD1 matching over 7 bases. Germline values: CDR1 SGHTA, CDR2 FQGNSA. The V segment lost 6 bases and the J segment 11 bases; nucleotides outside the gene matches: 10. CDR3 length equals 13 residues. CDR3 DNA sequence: TGTGCCAGCAGTTTCGACAGGGAGTCAACCCAGCATTTT. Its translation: CASSFDRESTQHF.

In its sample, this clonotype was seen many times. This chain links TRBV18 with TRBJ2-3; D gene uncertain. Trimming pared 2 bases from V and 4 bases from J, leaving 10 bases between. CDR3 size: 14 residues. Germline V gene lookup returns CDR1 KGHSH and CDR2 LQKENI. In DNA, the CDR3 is TGTGCCAGCTCACCAGGTCTTTCCGCAGATACGCAGTATTTT. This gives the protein CASSPGLSADTQYF.

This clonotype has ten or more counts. The CDR3 sequence: CSARLGQGGEKLFF. CDR3 in DNA: TGCAGCGCCCGATTGGGACAGGGAGGAGAAAAACTGTTTTTT. J is TRBJ1-4 and V is TRBV29-1; 9 bases are a match to TRBD1. CDR1 is SQVTM and CDR2 is ANQGSEA in the germline V gene. The CDR3 is 14 residues long. V shed 7 bases, J shed 8 bases, and the junction held 11 bases outside the gene matches.

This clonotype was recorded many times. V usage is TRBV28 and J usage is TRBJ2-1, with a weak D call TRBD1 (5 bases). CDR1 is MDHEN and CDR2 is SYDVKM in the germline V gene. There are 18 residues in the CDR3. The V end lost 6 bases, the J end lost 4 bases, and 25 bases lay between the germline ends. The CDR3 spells CASRNGHAAYSSYNEQFF. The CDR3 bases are TGTGCCAGCAGGAATGGACACGCCGCATATTCGAGTTACAATGAGCAGTTCTTC.

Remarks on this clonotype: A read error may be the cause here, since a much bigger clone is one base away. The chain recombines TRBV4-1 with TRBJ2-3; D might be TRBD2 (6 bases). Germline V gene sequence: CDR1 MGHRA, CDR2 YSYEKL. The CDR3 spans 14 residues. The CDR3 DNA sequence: TGCGCCAGCAGCCAAGAGGAGGGCGGGGATACGCGGTATTTT. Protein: CASSQEEGGDTRYF.

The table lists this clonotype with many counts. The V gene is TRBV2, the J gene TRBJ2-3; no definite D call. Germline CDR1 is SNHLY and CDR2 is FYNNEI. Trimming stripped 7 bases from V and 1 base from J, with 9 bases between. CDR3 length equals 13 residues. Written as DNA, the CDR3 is TGTGCCAGCAAGAGCCCGGGCACAGATACGCAGTATTTT. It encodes CASKSPGTDTQYF.

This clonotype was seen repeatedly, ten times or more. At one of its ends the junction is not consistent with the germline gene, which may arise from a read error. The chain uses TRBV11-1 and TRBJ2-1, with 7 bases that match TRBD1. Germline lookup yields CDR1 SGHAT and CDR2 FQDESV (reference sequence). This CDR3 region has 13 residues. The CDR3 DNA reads TGTGCCAGCAGTTTAGACAGGGTAAATGAGCAGTTCTTC. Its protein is CASSLDRVNEQFF.

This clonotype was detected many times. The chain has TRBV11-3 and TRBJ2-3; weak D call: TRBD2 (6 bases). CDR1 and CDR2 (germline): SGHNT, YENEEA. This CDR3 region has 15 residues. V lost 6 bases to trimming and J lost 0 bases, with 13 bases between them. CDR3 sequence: CASSLTGTSTDTQYF. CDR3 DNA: TGTGCCAGCAGTTTAACCGGGACTAGCACAGATACGCAGTATTTT. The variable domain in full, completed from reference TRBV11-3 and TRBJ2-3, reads EAGVVQSPRYKIIEKKQPVAFWCNPISGHNTLYWYLQNLGQGPELLIRYENEEAVDDSQLPKDRFSAERLKGVDSTLKIQPAELGDSAVYLCASSLTGTSTDTQYFGPGTRLTVL.

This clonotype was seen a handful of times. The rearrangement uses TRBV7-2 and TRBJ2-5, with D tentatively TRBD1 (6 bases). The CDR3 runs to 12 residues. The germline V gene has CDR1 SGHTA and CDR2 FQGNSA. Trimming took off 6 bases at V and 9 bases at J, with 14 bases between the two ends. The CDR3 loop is CASSWGHAPQYF. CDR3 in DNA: TGTGCCAGCAGTTGGGGACACGCGCCCCAGTACTTC.

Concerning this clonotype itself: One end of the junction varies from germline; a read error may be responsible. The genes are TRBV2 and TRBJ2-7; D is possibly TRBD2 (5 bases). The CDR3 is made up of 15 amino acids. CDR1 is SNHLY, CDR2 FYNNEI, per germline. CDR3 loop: CACSGPGRGVYEQYF. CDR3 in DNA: TGTGCCTGCAGTGGACCCGGACGGGGAGTCTACGAGCAGTACTTC.

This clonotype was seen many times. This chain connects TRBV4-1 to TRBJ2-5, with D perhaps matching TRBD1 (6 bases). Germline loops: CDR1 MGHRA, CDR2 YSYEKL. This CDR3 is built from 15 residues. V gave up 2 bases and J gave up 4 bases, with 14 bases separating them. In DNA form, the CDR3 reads TGCGCCAGCAGCCAATTAGACAGGCTGGGAGAGACCCAGTACTTC. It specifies CASSQLDRLGETQYF.